This T cell receptor (beta chain) originates from a study of STAT5B mutations in CD4+ large granular lymphocyte leukemia. Produced via immunoSEQ multiplex PCR; TCRdb's table is partial and in-frame only. The repertoire has more than 30,000 clones, around 71% of them found once; the top ten carry roughly 0.44%. As regards this clone: Its antigen is currently unknown.

Study conclusions and caveats: Main leukemic clonotypes were patient-specific, but roughly 23% appeared at low frequency elsewhere. Patient CD4-sorted repertoires looked more clonal than healthy CD4+ repertoires, even without putative leukemic clones.

Sequences were obtained from CD4+ T cells from blood buffy coats. The sequence came from a human donor in good health.

The CDR3: CASRPEFQGFGELFF. The CDR3 coding sequence is TGTGCCAGCAGACCCGAGTTCCAGGGATTCGGGGAGCTGTTTTTT. The chain has TRBV9 and TRBJ2-2; D is perhaps TRBD1 (5 bases). Trimming took off 5 bases at V and 7 bases at J, with 18 bases between the two ends. Looked up from germline, CDR1 is SGDLS and CDR2 is YYNGEE. The CDR3 totals 15 residues.